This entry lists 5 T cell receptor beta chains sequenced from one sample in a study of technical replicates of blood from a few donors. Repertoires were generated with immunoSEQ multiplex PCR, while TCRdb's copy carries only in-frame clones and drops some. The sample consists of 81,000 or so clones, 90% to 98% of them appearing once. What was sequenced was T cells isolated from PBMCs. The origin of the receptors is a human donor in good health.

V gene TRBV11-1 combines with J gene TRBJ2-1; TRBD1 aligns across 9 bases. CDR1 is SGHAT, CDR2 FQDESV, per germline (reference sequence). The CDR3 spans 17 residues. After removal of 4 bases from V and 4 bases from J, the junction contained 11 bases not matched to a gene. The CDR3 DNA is TGTGCCAGCAGCTCGAGGCCGACAGGGGGAATTTACAATGAGCAGTTCTTC. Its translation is CASSSRPTGGIYNEQFF.

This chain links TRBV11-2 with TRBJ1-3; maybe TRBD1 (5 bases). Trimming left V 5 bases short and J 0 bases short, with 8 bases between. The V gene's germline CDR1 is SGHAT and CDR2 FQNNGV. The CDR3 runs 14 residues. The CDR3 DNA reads TGTGCCAGCAGCCAACAGGCCTCTGGAAACACCATATATTTT. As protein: CASSQQASGNTIYF. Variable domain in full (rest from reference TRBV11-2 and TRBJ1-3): EAGVAQSPRYKIIEKRQSVAFWCNPISGHATLYWYQQILGQGPKLLIQFQNNGVVDDSQLPKDRFSAERLKGVDSTLKIQPAKLEDSAVYLCASSQQASGNTIYFGEGSWLTVV.

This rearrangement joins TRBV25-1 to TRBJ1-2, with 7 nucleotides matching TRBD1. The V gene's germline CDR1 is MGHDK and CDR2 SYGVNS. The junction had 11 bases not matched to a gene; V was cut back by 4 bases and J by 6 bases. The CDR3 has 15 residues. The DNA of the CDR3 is TGTGCCAGCAGTGTTGGGACAGCCGGATTTGATGGCTACACCTTC. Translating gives CASSVGTAGFDGYTF.

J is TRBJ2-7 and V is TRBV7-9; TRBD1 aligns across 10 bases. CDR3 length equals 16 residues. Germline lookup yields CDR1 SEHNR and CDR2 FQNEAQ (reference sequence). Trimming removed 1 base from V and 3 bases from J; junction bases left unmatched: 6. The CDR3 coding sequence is TGTGCCAGCAGCTTAGGGACGGGACAGGGGTACTACGAGCAGTACTTC. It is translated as CASSLGTGQGYYEQYF.

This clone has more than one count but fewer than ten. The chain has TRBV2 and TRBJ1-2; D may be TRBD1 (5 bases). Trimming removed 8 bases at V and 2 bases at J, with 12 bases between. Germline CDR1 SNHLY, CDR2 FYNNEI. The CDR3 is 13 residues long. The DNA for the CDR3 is TGTGCCAGCTCTGCCGACAGCAACTATGGCTACACCTTC. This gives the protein CASSADSNYGYTF.